The clone carrying this TCR beta chain turned up a few times. The data were taken from a study of T-cell memory formation after mild COVID-19. Germline lookup yields CDR1 DFQATT and CDR2 SNEGSKA (reference sequence). CDR3 length equals 13 residues. J was trimmed by 6 bases and V by 3 bases; bases with no gene match: 6. TCRdb fed the 5' RACE reads into MiXCR, producing one record per CDR3 protein. Among 350,000 to 500,000 distinct CDR3 sequences, roughly 18% were seen once, and the ten largest hold about 22%. This clonotype was sampled from a man between 18 and 35 years old who had mild COVID-19 (a few samples of this study predate the infection). Cell type and time point are not known. The chain couples TRBV20-1 to TRBJ2-5; 8 bases align to TRBD1. What was sequenced was PBMCs or a T cell subset sorted from them (not recorded which). CDR3 coding DNA: TGCAGTGCTAGTCAGGGGGCTGGAAAGACCCAGTACTTC. Translation: CSASQGAGKTQYF.